Listed here are 27 T cell receptor beta chains from one sample, sequenced in a study of early T cells in non-severe SARS-CoV-2 infection (dated by TCRdb to 2020 to 2023). Receptors were amplified or captured by 5' RACE. The sample was run on a NextSeq 500. The public sequencing data were trimmed at Q25 with fastp and processed into clonotypes with MiXCR by TCRdb, which kept only in-frame beta chains. Each CDR3 protein gets just one entry, which takes the most common genes and DNA from the rows behind it. This sample holds around 47,000 distinct CDR3 sequences; around 10% were observed only once. The biggest ten clones account for roughly 13% of the sample. Input material: whole blood. The source of these receptors is an adult who was a healthcare worker with PCR-confirmed SARS-CoV-2 infection or an uninfected control (not recorded which).

This clonotype was observed at least ten times. The rearrangement links TRBV12-3 or TRBV12-4 to TRBJ1-1; 8 nucleotides match TRBD1. CDR3 length: 13 residues. The J segment lost 3 bases and the V segment lost 7 bases, leaving 4 bases of the junction unmatched. The CDR3: CASKDREDTEAFF. The CDR3 DNA sequence: TGTGCCAGCAAGGACAGGGAGGACACTGAAGCTTTCTTT.

V and J are TRBV14 and TRBJ1-1; D unresolved. CDR1 is SGHDN, CDR2 FVKESK, per germline. The CDR3 loop spans 13 amino acids. Trimming pared 1 base from V and 3 bases from J, leaving 6 bases between. CDR3 in DNA: TGTGCCAGCAGCCAAGCCCTGTACACTGAAGCTTTCTTT. It is translated as CASSQALYTEAFF.

The rearrangement joins TRBV12-3 or TRBV12-4 to TRBJ1-6, with 8 bases aligning to TRBD1. V trimming: 2 bases; J trimming: 7 bases; junction bases outside the gene matches: 1. The CDR3 is 14 amino acids. CDR3 coding DNA: TGTGCCAGCAGTTTAAACAGGGGGAATTCACCCCTCCACTTT. It codes for CASSLNRGNSPLHF.

This clonotype was recorded many times. The V call is TRBV19, the J call TRBJ2-4, with D possibly being TRBD1 or TRBD2 (6 bases each). Germline CDR1 is LNHDA and CDR2 is SQIVND (reference sequence). Trimming took off 8 bases at V and 4 bases at J, with 12 bases between the two ends. CDR3 length: 13 amino acids. The CDR3 here is CASRRGVKNIQYF. The CDR3 region has the DNA TGTGCCAGTCGTAGGGGGGTGAAAAACATTCAGTACTTC.

This clonotype was counted only a few times. V and J are TRBV6-1 and TRBJ1-6, with 7 bases lining up with TRBD1. Germline CDR1 MNHNS, CDR2 SASEGT. This CDR3 is 15 amino acids long. V lost 6 bases to trimming and J lost 5 bases; unmatched junction nucleotides: 7. The CDR3 region is CASRPTTGNNSPLHF. CDR3 coding DNA: TGTGCCAGCAGACCAACGACAGGGAATAATTCACCCCTCCACTTT.

The rearrangement links TRBV12-3 or TRBV12-4 to TRBJ2-4, with D possibly matching TRBD2 (6 bases). The CDR3 sequence is 15 residues long. V was shortened by 6 bases and J by 0 bases, with 12 bases between the two germline ends. The CDR3 protein is CASSHGSLAKNIQYF. The CDR3 DNA sequence: TGTGCCAGCAGCCACGGGAGTCTAGCCAAAAACATTCAGTACTTC.

This clonotype has ten or more counts. This chain links TRBV20-1 with TRBJ2-4; D is perhaps TRBD2 (5 bases). The CDR3 has 13 residues. Trimming removed 5 bases from V and 3 bases from J, with 11 bases in between. Germline CDR1 is DFQATT and CDR2 is SNEGSKA (reference sequence). Written as DNA, the CDR3 is TGCAGTGCTCCTTCAGAGGGCAAAAACATTCAGTACTTC. Translation gives CSAPSEGKNIQYF.

The table lists this clonotype with many counts. The chain couples TRBV5-1 to TRBJ1-1; maybe TRBD1 (5 bases). Trimming took 5 bases from V and 4 from J, leaving 18 bases between them. Germline V gene data show CDR1 as SGHRS and CDR2 as YFSETQ. The CDR3 runs 15 residues. The DNA of the CDR3 is TGCGCCAGCAGTTTAGACAGACCTATGGGCACTGAAGCTTTCTTT. Its protein product is CASSLDRPMGTEAFF.

The V gene is TRBV10-3, the J gene TRBJ2-3; perhaps TRBD1 as D (5 bases). Trimming removed 0 bases from V and 5 bases from J, with 18 bases in between. The CDR3 has 17 amino acids. Germline V gene sequence: CDR1 ENHRY, CDR2 SYGVKD. The CDR3 loop reads CAISESKGLGTRDTQYF. DNA of the CDR3: TGTGCCATCAGTGAGTCGAAGGGGCTCGGAACAAGAGATACGCAGTATTTT.

This clonotype was seen many times. The chain joins TRBV28 to TRBJ2-3; D is uncertain. Trimming removed 7 bases from V and 4 bases from J, with 9 bases in between. The CDR3 has 12 residues. The germline V gene has CDR1 MDHEN and CDR2 SYDVKM. CDR3 in amino acids: CASKESADTQYF. The CDR3 DNA is TGTGCCAGCAAGGAGTCCGCAGATACGCAGTATTTT.

This chain links TRBV5-1 with TRBJ2-1; 12 nucleotides agree with TRBD2. Germline CDR1 and CDR2: SGHRS and YFSETQ. The trim removed 4 bases at V and 3 bases at J, leaving 5 bases unmatched. This CDR3 is 16 amino acids long. In DNA form, the CDR3 reads TGCGCCAGCAGCGCCACACTAGCGGGAGGCTACAATGAGCAGTTCTTC. The encoded protein is CASSATLAGGYNEQFF.

Ten or more counts support this clonotype. V usage is TRBV6-2 or TRBV6-3 and J usage is TRBJ1-1; maybe TRBD1 (5 bases). Trimming removed 3 bases from V and 5 bases from J, with 7 bases in between. This CDR3 spans 12 amino acids. The germline CDR1 and CDR2 sequences are MNHEY and SVGEGT. CDR3 DNA sequence: TGTGCCAGCAGTTATGGGGGGACTGAAGCTTTCTTT. Amino acids: CASSYGGTEAFF.

This clonotype showed up many times. V usage is TRBV12-3 or TRBV12-4 and J usage is TRBJ2-1, with D possibly TRBD2 on 5 matching bases. V lost 5 bases to trimming and J lost 4 bases, with 9 bases between them. The CDR3 extends over 13 amino acids. CDR3 protein: CASSHSVYNEQFF. CDR3 bases: TGTGCCAGCAGTCATAGCGTTTACAATGAGCAGTTCTTC.

On this clonotype itself: One junction end does not reproduce the germline sequence, and a read error may be involved. The chain recombines TRBV7-9 with TRBJ2-1; 8 bases align to TRBD2. There are 14 residues in the CDR3. Per the germline V gene, CDR1 is SEHNR and CDR2 is FQNEAQ (reference sequence). CDR3 bases: TGTGCCAGCAGCAATATGATTGGGAAGCGGGAGCGGTTCTTC. As protein: CASSNMIGKRERFF.

Ten or more counts support this clonotype. The chain employs TRBV18 and TRBJ1-5; D might be TRBD1 (5 bases). Trimming removed 2 bases from V and 1 base from J, with 18 bases in between. The germline V gene encodes CDR1 KGHSH and CDR2 LQKENI. This CDR3 spans 18 amino acids. CDR3 DNA sequence: TGTGCCAGCTCACCAACATTGGGGGGAGGCCCCAGCAATCAGCCCCAGCATTTT. Translating it yields CASSPTLGGGPSNQPQHF.

There are many counts of this clonotype. The J gene is TRBJ2-1, the V gene TRBV18, with TRBD1 matching 8 bases. The V gene end was trimmed by 4 bases and the J gene end by 7 bases; junction bases not matched to a gene: 9. The CDR3 loop spans 15 amino acids. CDR1 and CDR2 from the germline V gene are KGHSH and LQKENI. The CDR3 coding sequence is TGTGCCAGCTCACGCTCGACAGGGGAAAAGAATGAGCAGTTCTTC. Protein: CASSRSTGEKNEQFF.

There are many counts of this clonotype. The V call is TRBV10-2, the J call TRBJ1-2; 10 bases match TRBD1. V lost 7 bases and J lost 0; bases outside the gene matches: 5. The CDR3 length is 15 residues. Germline values: CDR1 WSHSY, CDR2 SAAADI. CDR3 DNA sequence: TGCGCCAGCAACCCAGGACAGGGGGCTAACTATGGCTACACCTTC. It yields the protein CASNPGQGANYGYTF.

This clonotype was observed a few times. This sequence joins TRBV2 and TRBJ1-2; D remains unclear. CDR3 length equals 12 residues. Trimming removed 6 bases from V and 8 bases from J, with 13 bases in between. Per the germline V gene, CDR1 is SNHLY and CDR2 is FYNNEI. The CDR3 spells CASSLPTGGYTF. CDR3 coding DNA: TGTGCCAGCAGCCTCCCGACTGGAGGCTACACCTTC.

The genes are TRBV10-3 and TRBJ1-2; 10 bases are a match to TRBD1. J was trimmed by 3 bases and V by 11 bases; bases with no gene match: 15. The V gene's germline CDR1 is ENHRY and CDR2 SYGVKD. The CDR3 consists of 16 residues. CDR3 nucleotides: TGTGCCGCCACCCCGGGACAGGGGTGGTTGGACTATGGCTACACCTTC. Amino acid sequence: CAATPGQGWLDYGYTF.

The rearrangement joins TRBV4-1 to TRBJ2-5, with 7 bases lining up with TRBD1. Per the germline V gene, CDR1 is MGHRA and CDR2 is YSYEKL. This CDR3 contains 14 residues. The V and J ends lost 4 bases and 5 bases, in that order; junction bases with no gene match: 7. CDR3 in DNA: TGCGCCAGCAGCCGGGGACAGTGGGACGAGACCCAGTACTTC. Its translation is CASSRGQWDETQYF.

A few counts support this clonotype. The chain couples TRBV29-1 to TRBJ2-1; D might be TRBD2 (6 bases). The CDR3 is 12 amino acids. Between the trimmed V and J ends, which lost 5 bases and 5 bases, there was a span of 10 bases. Germline lookup yields CDR1 SQVTM and CDR2 ANQGSEA. DNA for the CDR3: TGCAGCGTTTTTAGCGGTCACAATGAGCAGTTCTTC. Translating it yields CSVFSGHNEQFF.

The chain combines TRBV11-2 with TRBJ2-1, with D perhaps being TRBD1 or TRBD2 (6 bases each). Trimming pared 2 bases from V and 5 bases from J, leaving 22 bases between. Germline-derived CDR1 and CDR2 are SGHAT and FQNNGV. This CDR3 is 18 amino acids long. This CDR3 is CASSLRMGASEGDNEQFF. In nucleotides, the CDR3 is TGTGCCAGCAGCTTAAGGATGGGGGCTAGCGAAGGAGACAATGAGCAGTTCTTC.

Only a few counts were recorded for this clonotype. No DNA is shown, since the ends of the CDR3 on it are uncertain; the CDR3 is the one TCRdb lists. The chain recombines TRBV7-5 with TRBJ1-2; the D segment call TRBD1 is taken from the table without a DNA check. TRBV7-5 is a recognized pseudogene. 16 amino acids form the CDR3, both terminal residues included. The CDR3 is CISVPEAGETGGGYTF.

Many counts were recorded for this clonotype. The chain employs TRBV5-1 and TRBJ1-5; D remains ambiguous. In germline, CDR1 is SGHRS, CDR2 YFSETQ. The V gene lost 1 base and the J gene lost 5 bases, with 13 bases spanning the gap. This CDR3 is 15 amino acids long. CDR3 nucleotides: TGCGCCAGCAGCTTGTTTCCGGGTTTGGATCAGCCCCAGCATTTT. Its translation is CASSLFPGLDQPQHF.

On this clonotype itself: This may be a read error: a much more frequent sequence differs by one nucleotide. V and J are TRBV11-2 and TRBJ2-5; D is unresolved. The CDR3 extends over 11 amino acids. Germline CDR1 is SGHAT and CDR2 is FQNNGV. The CDR3 DNA reads TGTGCCAGCAGCAACCAAGATACCCAGTACTTC. It encodes CASSNQDTQYF.

This clonotype was seen only a few times. The chain combines TRBV19 with TRBJ2-2; 7 positions agree with TRBD1. After removal of 1 base from V and 0 bases from J, the junction contained 2 bases not matched to a gene. CDR3 length: 16 amino acids. CDR1 is LNHDA and CDR2 is SQIVND in the germline V gene (reference sequence). CDR3 nucleotides: TGTGCCAGTAGTATAGCCGGGACAGCGAACACCGGGGAGCTGTTTTTT. Protein sequence: CASSIAGTANTGELFF.

This clonotype was seen only a few times. This chain uses TRBV21-1 with TRBJ2-1; the listed D gene, TRBD2, was not tested against the DNA. TRBV21-1 is an annotated pseudogene. The CDR3 is made up of 18 amino acids. This chain's CDR3 is CASSKRASGSPPHNEQFF. The CDR3 region has the DNA TGTGCCAGCAGCAAAAGGGCTAGCGGGAGCCCACCACACAATGAGCAGTTCTTC.